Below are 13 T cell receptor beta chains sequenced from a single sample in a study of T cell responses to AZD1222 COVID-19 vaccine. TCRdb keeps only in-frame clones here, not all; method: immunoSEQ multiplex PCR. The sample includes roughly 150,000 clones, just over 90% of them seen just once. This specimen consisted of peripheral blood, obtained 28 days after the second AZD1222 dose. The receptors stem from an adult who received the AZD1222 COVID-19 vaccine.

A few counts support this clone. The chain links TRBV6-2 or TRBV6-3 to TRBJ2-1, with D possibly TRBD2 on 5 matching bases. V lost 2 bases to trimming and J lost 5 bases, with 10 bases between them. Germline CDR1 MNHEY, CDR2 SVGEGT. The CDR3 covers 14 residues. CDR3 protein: CASSYAGKNNEQFF. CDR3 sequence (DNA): TGTGCCAGCAGTTACGCCGGGAAAAACAATGAGCAGTTCTTC.

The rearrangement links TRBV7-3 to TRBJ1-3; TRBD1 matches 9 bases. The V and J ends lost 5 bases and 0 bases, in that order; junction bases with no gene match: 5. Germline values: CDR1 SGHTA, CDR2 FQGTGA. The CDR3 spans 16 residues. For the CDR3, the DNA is TGTGCCAGCAGCCCGGGACAGGGAGTCTCTGGAAACACCATATATTTT. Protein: CASSPGQGVSGNTIYF. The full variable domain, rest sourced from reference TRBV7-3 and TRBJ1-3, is GAGVSQTPSNKVTEKGKYVELRCDPISGHTALYWYRQSLGQGPEFLIYFQGTGAADDSGLPNDRFFAVRPEGSVSTLKIQRTERGDSAVYLCASSPGQGVSGNTIYFGEGSWLTVV.

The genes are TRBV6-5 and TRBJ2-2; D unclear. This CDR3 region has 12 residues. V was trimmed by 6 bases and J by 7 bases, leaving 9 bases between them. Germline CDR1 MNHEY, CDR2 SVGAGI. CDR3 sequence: CASSPVGGELFF. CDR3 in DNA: TGTGCCAGCAGCCCGGTTGGCGGGGAGCTGTTTTTT.

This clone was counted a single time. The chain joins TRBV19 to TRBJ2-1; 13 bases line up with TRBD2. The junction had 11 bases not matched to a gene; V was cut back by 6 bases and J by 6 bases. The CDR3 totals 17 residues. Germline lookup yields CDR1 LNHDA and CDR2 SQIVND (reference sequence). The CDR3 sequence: CASRTRLAGGLRNEQFF. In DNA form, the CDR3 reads TGTGCCAGTAGAACACGACTAGCGGGAGGATTACGCAATGAGCAGTTCTTC.

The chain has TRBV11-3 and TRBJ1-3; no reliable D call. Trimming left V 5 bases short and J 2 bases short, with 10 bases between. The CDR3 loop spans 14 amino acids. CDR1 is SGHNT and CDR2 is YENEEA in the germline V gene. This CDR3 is CASSLGSPGNTIYF. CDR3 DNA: TGTGCCAGCAGCCTAGGGTCGCCTGGAAACACCATATATTTT.

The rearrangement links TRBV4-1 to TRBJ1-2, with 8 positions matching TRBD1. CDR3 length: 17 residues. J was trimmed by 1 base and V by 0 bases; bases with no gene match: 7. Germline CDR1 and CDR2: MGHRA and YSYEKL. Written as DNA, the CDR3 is TGCGCCAGCAGCCAAGAAATTAGGACAGGGTTTAACTATGGCTACACCTTC. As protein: CASSQEIRTGFNYGYTF.

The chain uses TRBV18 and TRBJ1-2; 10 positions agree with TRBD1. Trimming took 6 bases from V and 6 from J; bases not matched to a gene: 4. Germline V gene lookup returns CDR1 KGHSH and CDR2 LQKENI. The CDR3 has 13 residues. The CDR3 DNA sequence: TGTGCCAGCTCTCCGGACAGGGGGGATGGCTACACCTTC. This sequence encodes CASSPDRGDGYTF. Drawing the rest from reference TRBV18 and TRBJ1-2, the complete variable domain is NAGVMQNPRHLVRRRGQEARLRCSPMKGHSHVYWYRQLPEEGLKFMVYLQKENIIDESGMPKERFSAEFPKEGPSILRIQQVVRGDSAAYFCASSPDRGDGYTFGSGTRLTVV.

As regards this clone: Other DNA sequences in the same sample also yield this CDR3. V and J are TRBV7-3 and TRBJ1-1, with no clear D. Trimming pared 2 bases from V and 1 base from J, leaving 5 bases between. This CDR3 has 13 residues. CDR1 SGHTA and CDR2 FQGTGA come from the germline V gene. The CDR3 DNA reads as TGTGCCAGCAGCTTACAAGGGAACACTGAAGCTTTCTTT. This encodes CASSLQGNTEAFF.

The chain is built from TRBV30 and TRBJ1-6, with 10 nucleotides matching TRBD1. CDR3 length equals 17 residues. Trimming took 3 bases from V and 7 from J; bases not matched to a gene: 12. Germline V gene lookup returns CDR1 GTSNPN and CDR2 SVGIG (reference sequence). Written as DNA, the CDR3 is TGTGCCTGGAGAATGATATCCCCGGGACAGGGGAATTCACCCCTCCACTTT. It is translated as CAWRMISPGQGNSPLHF.

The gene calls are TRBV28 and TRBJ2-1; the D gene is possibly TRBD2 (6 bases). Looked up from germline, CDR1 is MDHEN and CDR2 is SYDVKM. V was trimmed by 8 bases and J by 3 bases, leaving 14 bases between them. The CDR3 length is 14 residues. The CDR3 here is CASVLAGYYNEQFF. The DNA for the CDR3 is TGTGCCAGCGTCCTGGCGGGGTACTACAATGAGCAGTTCTTC. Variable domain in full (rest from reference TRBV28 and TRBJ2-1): DVKVTQSSRYLVKRTGEKVFLECVQDMDHENMFWYRQDPGLGLRLIYFSYDVKMKEKGDIPEGYSVSREKKERFSLILESASTNQTSMYLCASVLAGYYNEQFFGPGTRLTVL.

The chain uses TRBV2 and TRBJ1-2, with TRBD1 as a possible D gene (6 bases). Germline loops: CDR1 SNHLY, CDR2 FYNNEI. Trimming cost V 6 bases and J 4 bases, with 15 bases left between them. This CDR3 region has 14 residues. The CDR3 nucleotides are TGTGCCAGCAGGACTCCAGGACAGCTCTATGGCTACACCTTC. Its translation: CASRTPGQLYGYTF.

The CDR3 DNA reads TGTGCCAGCAACCGGGCGGCTAGCGCGAATCAAGAGACCCAGTACTTC. Residues: CASNRAASANQETQYF. The chain uses TRBV5-4 and TRBJ2-5, with D maybe TRBD2 (6 bases). The CDR3 loop spans 16 amino acids. The V gene's germline CDR1 is SGHNT and CDR2 YYREEE (reference sequence). The V end was cut by 6 bases, the J end by 2 bases, with 20 bases between.

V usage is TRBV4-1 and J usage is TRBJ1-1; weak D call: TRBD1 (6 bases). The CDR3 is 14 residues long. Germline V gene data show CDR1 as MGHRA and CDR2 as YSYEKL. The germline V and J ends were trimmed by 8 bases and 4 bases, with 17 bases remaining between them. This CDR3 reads CASRYQQGTTEAFF. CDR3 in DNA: TGCGCCAGCCGTTATCAACAGGGAACCACTGAAGCTTTCTTT.